This T cell receptor beta chain was recovered during a study of radiotherapy plus CTLA-4 blockade in lung cancer. Study in general: Objective responses were recorded in 15% to 20% of patients, with disease control recorded in around 30%.

Concerning this clone itself: Its antigen is as yet unknown.

Measured with immunoSEQ multiplex PCR; TCRdb has only the in-frame clones, and not every one. The table has over 75,000 clones, roughly four fifths seen once. Study-level findings and limits: Early blood T cell clone changes and increased post-radiation serum interferon-beta were reportedly the strongest response predictors.

The V end lost 8 bases, the J end lost 3 bases, and 11 bases lay between the germline ends. Looked up from germline, CDR1 is LNHNV and CDR2 is YYDKDF (reference sequence). The length of the CDR3 is 13 residues. The source of this sequence is a human donor with non-small cell lung cancer who had stable disease on radiotherapy plus ipilimumab. The source was peripheral blood, collected from a patient treated with radiotherapy plus ipilimumab. This chain links TRBV15 with TRBJ2-1; D not resolved. CDR3 nucleotide sequence: TGTGCCACCCGGCCCGATGACTACAATGAGCAGTTCTTC. It encodes CATRPDDYNEQFF.